One and the same sample provided the 5 T cell receptor beta chains below, sequenced in a study of long-term antiretroviral therapy in people with HIV. It was version v3.0 of the immunoSEQ assay that was run at survey level. The method was immunoSEQ multiplex PCR; TCRdb's version includes in-frame clones alone and lacks a portion of them. Here the sample spans about 23,000 clones, around 80% being singletons. Sequenced material: unsorted PBMCs, taken 1.5 years after starting antiretroviral therapy. Every receptor here comes from a young man with HIV.

This clone came up once. The CDR3 spells CASSHKFRQGATNEKLFF. The CDR3 DNA reads TGTGCCAGCAGCCACAAATTCCGACAGGGGGCTACTAATGAAAAACTGTTTTTT. This chain connects TRBV11-2 to TRBJ1-4; TRBD1 matches 10 bases. Germline V CDR1 and CDR2: SGHAT, FQNNGV. Losses at the gene ends were 5 bases for V and 2 bases for J; bases not matched to a gene: 11. The CDR3 length is 18 residues. The variable domain in full, completed from reference TRBV11-2 and TRBJ1-4, reads EAGVAQSPRYKIIEKRQSVAFWCNPISGHATLYWYQQILGQGPKLLIQFQNNGVVDDSQLPKDRFSAERLKGVDSTLKIQPAKLEDSAVYLCASSHKFRQGATNEKLFFGSGTQLSVL.

The chain is built from TRBV5-1 and TRBJ2-7; D gene uncertain. This CDR3 has 14 residues. Germline loops: CDR1 SGHRS, CDR2 YFSETQ. V was shortened by 0 bases and J by 0 bases, with 7 bases between the two germline ends. The CDR3 DNA is TGCGCCAGCAGCTTGGAGGCCTTCTCCTACGAGCAGTACTTC. The encoded protein is CASSLEAFSYEQYF. The variable domain in full, with the rest retrieved from reference TRBV5-1 and TRBJ2-7, is KAGVTQTPRYLIKTRGQQVTLSCSPISGHRSVSWYQQTPGQGLQFLFEYFSETQRNKGNFPGRFSGRQFSNSRSEMNVSTLELGDSALYLCASSLEAFSYEQYFGPGTRLTVT.

The V call is TRBV5-6, the J call TRBJ1-2; D uncertain. This CDR3 region has 14 residues. Per germline, CDR1 SGHDT and CDR2 YYEEEE. V was clipped by 4 bases and J by 2 bases, with 12 bases between them. In nucleotides, the CDR3 is TGTGCCAGCAGCCCGTTTGGGAGCAACTATGGCTACACCTTC. Translating it yields CASSPFGSNYGYTF.

Only one count was recorded for this clone. The chain combines TRBV19 with TRBJ1-1; D is unclear. Germline CDR1 LNHDA, CDR2 SQIVND (reference sequence). V lost 7 bases and J lost 0, with 9 bases in between. The CDR3 is 13 amino acids. In DNA form, the CDR3 reads TGTGCCAGTATTGGAGTAATGAACACTGAAGCTTTCTTT. It specifies CASIGVMNTEAFF.

The chain uses TRBV5-1 and TRBJ1-5; 8 bases are a match to TRBD1. The germline CDR1 and CDR2 sequences are SGHRS and YFSETQ. The CDR3 runs to 15 residues. V lost 7 bases, J lost 4 bases, and 10 bases stayed unmatched. The chain's CDR3 is CASSLGTGENQPQHF. CDR3 coding DNA: TGCGCCAGCTCGCTTGGGACAGGTGAAAATCAGCCCCAGCATTTT.